This T cell receptor beta chain was sequenced for a study of cytomegalovirus exposure and HLA in healthy donors. Trimming cost V 3 bases and J 10 bases; bases outside gene matches: 12. CDR3 length: 16 residues. In germline, CDR1 is MNHEY, CDR2 SMNVEV (reference sequence). PCR was performed using 60 Vbeta and 13 Jbeta primers. Sequencing was performed with immunoSEQ multiplex PCR; in TCRdb, only in-frame clones are kept and a portion is missing. The table has 150,000 to 200,000 clones, 70% to 85% seen once. This clone was seen only a few times. The TCR originated in a man in his late teens or twenties in good health and CMV-seronegative. Sequencing was performed on PBMCs. The chain links TRBV27 to TRBJ2-1; the match to TRBD2 covers 10 bases. CDR3 sequence (DNA): TGTGCCAGCAGTTTGGTAGCGGGGGGCCCTCCCAGGGAGCAGTTCTTC. Translation: CASSLVAGGPPREQFF.